Reported below is one T cell receptor (beta chain). The antigen remains unidentified. RNA amounts of about 0.5 to 1 ug underwent reverse transcription with random hexamers. Amplification of TCR beta CDR3 across 54 Vbeta and 13 Jbeta was performed with immunoSEQ multiplex PCR. Via MiXCR, TCRdb re-called the immunoSEQ multiplex PCR reads, giving one row per CDR3 protein. Of 300,000 to 350,000 distinct CDR3 sequences in the sample, about 91% were seen once. The data are from a study of CD8 T cells in Susac syndrome. The germline gives CDR1 SQVTM, CDR2 ANQGSEA. The CDR3 totals 13 residues. The junction had 7 bases not matched to a gene; V was cut back by 4 bases and J by 5 bases. Study-wide results and caveats: The number of individuals included in the study's TCR sequencing and HLA analysis was acknowledged as relatively small.

Sequencing of TCR beta was performed on blood CD8+ and CD4+ T cells. The multiple sclerosis controls, all treatment-naive patients, had relapsing-remitting disease that was stable or active. Sequencing was carried out using CD4+ T cells from PBMCs. The sequence came from a human donor with multiple sclerosis. The chain couples TRBV29-1 to TRBJ2-5; 7 nucleotides align to TRBD1. The CDR3 here is CSVAGRGWETQYF. CDR3 in DNA: TGCAGCGTTGCGGGCAGGGGGTGGGAGACCCAGTACTTC.